This T cell receptor (beta chain) is from a study of blood T cell repertoires in COVID-19. Method: immunoSEQ multiplex PCR; TCRdb's copy keeps in-frame clones and lacks some. The repertoire holds roughly 150,000 clones, with around nine tenths as singletons. Germline CDR1 and CDR2: MNHNY and SVGAGI (reference sequence). This CDR3 is built from 15 residues. V lost 6 bases to trimming and J lost 1 base, with 15 bases between them. The receptor was isolated from an older woman with COVID-19, enrolled during active disease. Material: peripheral blood. The chain joins TRBV6-6 to TRBJ1-1, with D perhaps TRBD1 (6 bases). DNA of the CDR3: TGTGCCAGCAGAGATACAGGGATAGGGAACACTGAAGCTTTCTTT. It translates to CASRDTGIGNTEAFF.